The table lists the clone carrying this T cell receptor beta chain with many counts. CDR3 length equals 16 residues. The V gene's germline CDR1 is SGDLS and CDR2 YYNGEE. The ends were cut back, 0 bases at V and 2 bases at J, with 13 bases in the middle. Assay used: immunoSEQ multiplex PCR; TCRdb lists only in-frame clones, some missing. Here the sample spans some 250,000 clones, about 80% being singletons. The sample originates from a study of blood T cell repertoires in COVID-19. Whole-study context: Spain, Italy and the United States supplied samples that represented acute and convalescent COVID-19.

The chain couples TRBV9 to TRBJ2-3; D perhaps matches TRBD2 (5 bases). Input material: peripheral blood. This TCR came from a man aged 45-60 years with active or convalescent COVID-19. The CDR3 DNA sequence: TGTGCCAGCAGCGTAGGAGGGCCACCCCTCACAGATACGCAGTATTTT. Residues: CASSVGGPPLTDTQYF.